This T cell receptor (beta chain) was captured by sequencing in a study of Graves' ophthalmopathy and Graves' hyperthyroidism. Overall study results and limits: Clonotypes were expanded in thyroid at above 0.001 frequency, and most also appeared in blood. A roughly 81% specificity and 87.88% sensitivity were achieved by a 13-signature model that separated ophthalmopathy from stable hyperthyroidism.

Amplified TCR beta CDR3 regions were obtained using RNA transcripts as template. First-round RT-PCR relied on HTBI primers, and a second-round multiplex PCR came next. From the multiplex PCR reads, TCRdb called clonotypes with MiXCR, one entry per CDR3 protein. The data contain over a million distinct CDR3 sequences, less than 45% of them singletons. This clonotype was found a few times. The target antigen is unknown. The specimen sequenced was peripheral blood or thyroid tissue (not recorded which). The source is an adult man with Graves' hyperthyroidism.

This CDR3 reads CASSLVGFQNQPQHF. The CDR3 DNA reads as TGTGCCAGCAGCTTAGTCGGGTTCCAAAATCAGCCCCAGCATTTT. This rearrangement joins TRBV7-2 to TRBJ1-5; D call uncertain. The V end was cut by 1 base, the J end by 4 bases, with 11 bases between. CDR1 is SGHTA and CDR2 is FQGNSA in the germline V gene. This CDR3 spans 15 amino acids.